The present T cell receptor (beta chain) was sequenced within a study of early T cells in non-severe SARS-CoV-2 infection. This clonotype has a handful of counts. Germline assignment: CDR1 SEHNR and CDR2 FQNEAQ (reference sequence). The CDR3 has 12 amino acids. The trim removed 7 bases at V and 7 bases at J, leaving 3 bases unmatched. Each CDR3 protein is one row after TCRdb ran MiXCR on the 5' RACE reads. The sample carries some 80,000 distinct CDR3 sequences, around an eighth recorded once. The rearrangement joins TRBV7-9 to TRBJ2-1; 8 bases line up with TRBD2. This TCR was recovered from an adult who was a healthcare worker with PCR-confirmed SARS-CoV-2 infection or an uninfected control (not recorded which). The source material was whole blood. The DNA of the CDR3 is TGTGCCAGCACGGGACTAGGAAATGAGCAGTTCTTC. Translation gives CASTGLGNEQFF. Based on the CDR3 plus reference TRBV7-9 and TRBJ2-1, the full variable domain is DTGVSQNPRHKITKRGQNVTFRCDPISEHNRLYWYRQTLGQGPEFLTYFQNEAQLEKSRLLSDRFSAERPKGSFSTLEIQRTEQGDSAMYLCASTGLGNEQFFGPGTRLTVL.